This T cell receptor beta chain was observed in a study of T-cell reconstitution after alpha-beta-depleted transplantation in children. The CDR3 has 18 residues. The germline gives CDR1 MGHDK, CDR2 SYGVNS. The ends were cut back, 5 bases at V and 0 bases at J, with 20 bases in the middle. As it was prepared, the TCRbeta library received unique molecular identifiers. A single record per CDR3 protein comes from TCRdb applying MiXCR to the PCR reads. This repertoire shows more than 90,000 distinct CDR3 sequences, more than 7% found once; its top ten account for 5.5% to 8%. This clonotype was seen a few times.

The V gene is TRBV25-1, the J gene TRBJ1-5; D is perhaps TRBD1 (5 bases). This TCR derives from a human donor who donated a stem cell graft to a child with congenital amegakaryocytic thrombocytopenia. This material consisted of PBMCs from the stem cell graft donor, taken from the stem cell graft. The CDR3 loop is CASSRGGTEDYSNQPQHF. The CDR3 nucleotides are TGTGCCAGCAGTCGGGGTGGGACGGAAGATTATAGCAATCAGCCCCAGCATTTT.